The 18 T cell receptor beta chains presented below share a single source sample, sequenced in a study of blood T cells in healthy people across ages. A second PCR, run for about 6 to 11 cycles, used a sample-barcoded 5' primer plus a J-beta primer mix. TCRdb reanalysed the 5' RACE reads using MiXCR and keeps one entry per CDR3 protein. Altogether about 1,500,000 distinct CDR3 sequences are present, under 30% being singletons, with the ten largest covering less than 9.5%. The sample comprised blood. Receptors were obtained from a woman between 25 and 40 years old in good health.

The chain uses TRBV14 and TRBJ2-1, with D perhaps TRBD1 (6 bases). The germline gives CDR1 SGHDN, CDR2 FVKESK. The CDR3 spans 13 residues. Trimming cost V 5 bases and J 8 bases, with 13 bases left between them. The chain's CDR3 is CASSADSLDEQFF. The CDR3 DNA is TGTGCCAGCAGCGCGGACAGTCTAGATGAGCAGTTCTTC.

This clonotype has just a few counts. The chain carries TRBV20-1 and TRBJ2-1; D is ambiguous. Germline-derived CDR1 and CDR2 are DFQATT and SNEGSKA (reference sequence). There are 12 residues in the CDR3. V lost 5 bases and J 4 bases, leaving 9 bases between the germline ends. The CDR3 is CSASASYNEQFF. CDR3 bases: TGCAGTGCTTCCGCCTCTTACAATGAGCAGTTCTTC.

The gene calls are TRBV12-3 or TRBV12-4 and TRBJ1-5, with D possibly TRBD1 on 6 matching bases. This CDR3 region has 14 residues. The ends were cut back, 5 bases at V and 7 bases at J, with 15 bases in the middle. In DNA form, the CDR3 reads TGTGCCAGCAGTAGTACAGGGAGTGTACAGCCCCAGCATTTT. It yields the protein CASSSTGSVQPQHF.

This clonotype was counted ten times or more. The chain has TRBV7-2 and TRBJ2-7; D may be TRBD2 (6 bases). The CDR3 has 15 amino acids. V lost 5 bases to trimming and J lost 2 bases, with 16 bases between them. Germline loops: CDR1 SGHTA, CDR2 FQGNSA. CDR3 protein: CASSRGRSPTYEQYF. The CDR3 nucleotides read TGTGCCAGCAGCCGGGGGAGGTCCCCTACCTACGAGCAGTACTTC.

The genes are TRBV20-1 and TRBJ2-4, with 9 bases matching TRBD1. The DNA end is a closer match to TRBJ2-7, so the J assignment may be wrong. The CDR3 runs to 14 residues. Germline CDR1 is DFQATT and CDR2 is SNEGSKA (reference sequence). CDR3 residues: CSARGGTGMDEQYF. The CDR3, as DNA: TGCAGTGCTAGAGGGGGGACAGGGATGGACGAGCAGTACTTC.

Remarks on this clonotype: Without the conserved terminal phenylalanine or tryptophan, this CDR3 likely stems from a read error. Because the CDR3's place on the DNA is in doubt, the DNA is left out and the CDR3 is given as listed by TCRdb. The genes are TRBV12-3 or TRBV12-4 and TRBJ2-3; the table's TRBD2 call for D was not verified on the DNA. The CDR3 is 15 amino acids long, termini counted. The CDR3 sequence is CASSWTGRPTDTQYS.

CDR3 sequence reads: CSVGKAGDYEQYF. For the CDR3, the DNA is TGCAGCGTTGGAAAGGCGGGAGACTACGAGCAGTACTTC. The genes are TRBV29-1 and TRBJ2-7; 7 nucleotides align to TRBD2. Germline trimming cut 4 bases from V and 3 bases from J; bases unmatched to any gene: 6. Germline CDR1 and CDR2: SQVTM and ANQGSEA. CDR3 length: 13 residues.

CDR3 coding DNA: TGTGCCAGCTCAGCCAACAGGGTGGGAAGCTCCTACGAGCAGTACTTC. It encodes CASSANRVGSSYEQYF. V usage is TRBV18 and J usage is TRBJ2-7; a weak D match, TRBD1 (6 bases). The germline V gene encodes CDR1 KGHSH and CDR2 LQKENI. This CDR3 has 16 residues. V lost 5 bases to trimming and J lost 0 bases, with 17 bases between them.

This clonotype was seen at least ten times. The chain recombines TRBV12-3 or TRBV12-4 with TRBJ2-5; 14 nucleotides match TRBD2. V dropped 8 bases and J dropped 5; count of bases not matched to a gene: 10. The CDR3 contains 16 residues. The CDR3 DNA reads TGTGCCAGCGGCGGGACTAGCGGGGGTTTGTGGGAGACCCAGTACTTC. As protein: CASGGTSGGLWETQYF.

V and J are TRBV5-1 and TRBJ1-2; 7 nucleotides line up with TRBD1. The CDR3 is made up of 14 amino acids. The germline CDR1 and CDR2 sequences are SGHRS and YFSETQ. V was pared by 4 bases and J by 5 bases, with 8 bases of the junction left unmatched. The CDR3 DNA is TGCGCCAGCAGCAACTCACAGGGGAGATATGGCTACACCTTC. Its translation: CASSNSQGRYGYTF.

As for this clonotype: The junction does not match germline at one end; this may be a read error. J is TRBJ2-5 and V is TRBV20-1; TRBD2 agrees at 10 bases. The CDR3 loop spans 14 amino acids. The V gene's germline CDR1 is DFQATT and CDR2 SNEGSKA (reference sequence). CDR3 DNA sequence: TGCGGTGCTAGACTACCTCCTAGCGGGGGAGAGCAGTACTTC. Translated: CGARLPPSGGEQYF.

This clonotype has just a few counts. CDR3 in amino acids: CASRPGQASDTQYF. The DNA of the CDR3 is TGCGCCAGCAGACCCGGACAGGCATCAGATACGCAGTATTTT. The rearrangement joins TRBV5-1 to TRBJ2-3, with 7 bases that match TRBD1. Germline V CDR1 and CDR2: SGHRS, YFSETQ. V lost 5 bases, J lost 4 bases, and 7 bases stayed unmatched. CDR3 size: 14 residues.

J is TRBJ2-3 and V is TRBV5-1; 10 bases match TRBD2. The junction had 14 bases not matched to a gene; V was cut back by 5 bases and J by 5 bases. This CDR3 is built from 17 residues. CDR1 and CDR2 (germline): SGHRS, YFSETQ. CDR3 amino acids: CASSPAGGAGGRDTQYF. In DNA, the CDR3 is TGCGCCAGCAGTCCCGCCGGGGGAGCGGGGGGGCGAGATACGCAGTATTTT.

In this sample, this clonotype turned up many times. The chain recombines TRBV7-2 with TRBJ1-2; the match to TRBD1 covers 7 bases. The length of the CDR3 is 14 residues. J lost 5 bases, V lost 7 bases, and 10 bases had no gene match. Germline V gene sequence: CDR1 SGHTA, CDR2 FQGNSA. CDR3 coding DNA: TGTGCCAGCACCCTGGACAGGCGAGATTATGGCTACACCTTC. It is translated as CASTLDRRDYGYTF. The whole variable domain, remainder taken from reference TRBV7-2 and TRBJ1-2, is GAGVSQSPSNKVTEKGKDVELRCDPISGHTALYWYRQSLGQGLEFLIYFQGNSAPDKSGLPSDRFSAERTGGSVSTLTIQRTQQEDSAVYLCASTLDRRDYGYTFGSGTRLTVV.

In its sample, this clonotype was seen a few times. The chain combines TRBV13 with TRBJ2-1; TRBD2 matches at 10 bases. Germline assignment: CDR1 PRHDT and CDR2 FYEKMQ (reference sequence). The trim removed 5 bases at V and 0 bases at J, leaving 10 bases unmatched. This CDR3 comprises 18 residues. The CDR3 nucleotides read TGTGCCAGCAGCCTGATCCTAGCGGGAGCGCTCTCCTACAATGAGCAGTTCTTC. This translates into CASSLILAGALSYNEQFF.

This CDR3 is CASTRTASNSPLHF. CDR3 in DNA: TGTGCCAGCACGAGGACAGCTTCCAATTCACCCCTCCACTTT. The chain couples TRBV2 to TRBJ1-6, with D perhaps matching TRBD1 (6 bases). From germline, CDR1 is SNHLY and CDR2 FYNNEI. V dropped 7 bases and J dropped 7 bases, with 14 bases sitting between them. This CDR3 spans 14 amino acids.

V and J are TRBV10-3 and TRBJ2-6, with TRBD1 matching 7 bases. Unmatched junction bases numbered 9, after V lost 7 bases and J lost 0 bases. Per the germline V gene, CDR1 is ENHRY and CDR2 is SYGVKD. The CDR3 contains 17 residues. The DNA of the CDR3 is TGTGCCATCAATCCGGGACAGCACCCCTCTGGGGCCAACGTCCTGACTTTC. It yields the protein CAINPGQHPSGANVLTF.

This clonotype has just a few counts. V usage is TRBV28 and J usage is TRBJ2-7; the D call may be TRBD1 or TRBD2 (5 bases each). The CDR3 is made up of 13 amino acids. Trimming cost V 9 bases and J 3 bases, with 15 bases left between them. Germline V lookup: CDR1 MDHEN, CDR2 SYDVKM. The CDR3 spells CASQTGPYYEQYF. The DNA for the CDR3 is TGTGCCAGTCAGACGGGGCCGTACTACGAGCAGTACTTC.